The 15 T cell receptor beta chains below were found in one sample sequenced in a study of blood T cell repertoires in COVID-19. The method was immunoSEQ multiplex PCR; TCRdb's version includes in-frame clones alone and lacks a portion of them. The sample has approximately 260,000 clones; roughly 91% are singletons. The sequencing sample was made of PBMCs or T cells enriched from blood (not recorded which). The receptors here all came from a woman aged 60-70 years who had recovered from COVID-19.

This rearrangement joins TRBV5-4 to TRBJ2-7; D is ambiguous. CDR3 size: 13 residues. Germline loops: CDR1 SGHNT, CDR2 YYREEE (reference sequence). Trimming took off 4 bases at V and 1 base at J, with 9 bases between the two ends. The CDR3 is CASSVVSSYEQYF. The CDR3 DNA is TGTGCCAGCAGCGTAGTTTCTTCCTACGAGCAGTACTTC.

CDR3 region: CASSFEDRTRSTKNIQYF. The CDR3 DNA follows: TGTGCCAGCAGTTTTGAAGATCGGACTAGATCGACCAAAAACATTCAGTACTTC. The chain joins TRBV28 to TRBJ2-4; 7 positions match TRBD2. Germline CDR1 reads MDHEN; CDR2 reads SYDVKM. The CDR3 consists of 18 residues. Unmatched junction bases numbered 13, after V lost 3 bases and J lost 2 bases.

V is TRBV6-1 and J is TRBJ1-2; D gene uncertain. The CDR3 spans 13 residues. CDR1 and CDR2 from the germline V gene are MNHNS and SASEGT. V shed 0 bases and J shed 8 bases, with 10 bases lying between them. This CDR3 is CASSEALDRGYTF. The DNA of the CDR3 is TGTGCCAGCAGTGAAGCCCTAGACCGGGGCTACACCTTC.

The CDR3 sequence: CASSDGTEEGYTF. The DNA of the CDR3 is TGTGCCAGCAGCGACGGGACAGAGGAGGGCTACACCTTC. V is TRBV6-5 and J is TRBJ1-2; 7 bases agree with TRBD1. V shed 6 bases, J shed 8 bases, and the junction held 9 bases outside the gene matches. Per the germline V gene, CDR1 is MNHEY and CDR2 is SVGAGI. This CDR3 spans 13 amino acids.

This chain connects TRBV7-5 to TRBJ2-7; the listed D gene, TRBD1, was not tested against the DNA. TRBV7-5 is tagged as a pseudogene. The CDR3 contains 13 residues. The CDR3 here is CARSLQGVNEQYF. The CDR3 nucleotides are TGTGCCAGAAGTTTGCAGGGGGTAAACGAGCAGTACTTC.

The chain links TRBV27 to TRBJ2-1; D might be TRBD1 (8 bases). The CDR3 is 13 amino acids. Germline lookup yields CDR1 MNHEY and CDR2 SMNVEV (reference sequence). V dropped 6 bases and J dropped 7 bases, with 13 bases sitting between them. CDR3 coding DNA: TGTGCCAGCAGACAGGGGGAGGGGAATGAGCAGTTCTTC. It encodes CASRQGEGNEQFF.

The chain couples TRBV5-4 to TRBJ1-6; 7 bases are shared with TRBD1. The trim removed 4 bases at V and 8 bases at J, leaving 6 bases unmatched. The CDR3 has 14 residues. From germline, CDR1 is SGHNT and CDR2 YYREEE (reference sequence). The CDR3 region has the DNA TGTGCCAGCAGCAGAGGGACAGATGATTCACCCCTCCACTTT. Protein sequence: CASSRGTDDSPLHF.

The rearrangement joins TRBV28 to TRBJ1-1; D is unresolved. The CDR3 spans 12 residues. V lost 2 bases and J 4 bases, leaving 5 bases between the germline ends. Germline CDR1 is MDHEN and CDR2 is SYDVKM. CDR3 loop: CASSLVITEAFF. CDR3 DNA: TGTGCCAGCAGTTTAGTTATCACTGAAGCTTTCTTT.

The chain links TRBV18 to TRBJ1-3; the D gene is possibly TRBD1 (6 bases). The ends were cut back, 4 bases at V and 0 bases at J, with 16 bases in the middle. The CDR3 has 17 residues. In germline, CDR1 is KGHSH, CDR2 LQKENI. The CDR3: CASSQIRGPSSGNTIYF. In DNA, the CDR3 is TGTGCCAGCTCACAAATCAGGGGCCCGTCCTCTGGAAACACCATATATTTT.

CDR3 in DNA: TGTGCCATGGCAGTTGTGACTAGCGGGGGCAATGAGCAGTTCTTC. This sequence encodes CAMAVVTSGGNEQFF. V is TRBV10-3 and J is TRBJ2-1, with 12 nucleotides matching TRBD2. J was trimmed by 6 bases and V by 9 bases; bases with no gene match: 9. The CDR3 runs 15 residues. Germline-derived CDR1 and CDR2 are ENHRY and SYGVKD.

The rearrangement joins TRBV6-1 to TRBJ1-5, with D tentatively TRBD1 (5 bases). This CDR3 spans 14 amino acids. Between the trimmed V and J ends, which lost 2 bases and 9 bases, there was a span of 14 bases. The germline CDR1 and CDR2 sequences are MNHNS and SASEGT. The CDR3 loop reads CASSESRADGPQHF. CDR3 DNA sequence: TGTGCCAGCAGTGAATCCAGGGCCGACGGGCCCCAGCATTTT.

This chain connects TRBV7-6 to TRBJ2-7; maybe TRBD2 (5 bases). CDR1 SGHVS and CDR2 FNYEAQ come from the germline V gene. V was cut by 6 bases and J by 0 bases, with 9 bases left in between. The CDR3 totals 13 residues. CDR3 DNA sequence: TGTGCCAGCAGTTACGACTACTCCTACGAGCAGTACTTC. Translation gives CASSYDYSYEQYF.

The CDR3: CASSLELLSGGEQYF. CDR3 in DNA: TGTGCCAGCAGTTTGGAACTACTAAGCGGGGGTGAGCAGTACTTC. The V call is TRBV28, the J call TRBJ2-7, with 8 bases lining up with TRBD2. The CDR3 consists of 15 residues. Germline CDR1 MDHEN, CDR2 SYDVKM. The trim removed 3 bases at V and 7 bases at J, leaving 11 bases unmatched.

The gene calls are TRBV28 and TRBJ1-2; TRBD1 matches at 7 bases. The CDR3 runs 13 residues. Germline loops: CDR1 MDHEN, CDR2 SYDVKM. V shed 5 bases, J shed 3 bases, and the junction held 3 bases outside the gene matches. The DNA of the CDR3 is TGTGCCAGCAGTACCGGGACAGACTATGGCTACACCTTC. Translation gives CASSTGTDYGYTF.

The chain recombines TRBV5-1 with TRBJ1-1, with 7 bases aligning to TRBD1. The CDR3 is 15 amino acids. Germline assignment: CDR1 SGHRS and CDR2 YFSETQ. V was clipped by 4 bases and J by 3 bases; unmatched bases: 9. The CDR3 sequence: CASSLSGQFHTEAFF. As DNA, the CDR3 is TGCGCCAGCAGCCTTTCGGGACAGTTTCACACTGAAGCTTTCTTT.